Listed below are T cell receptor beta chains from one sample, sequenced in a study of T-cell memory formation after mild COVID-19. TCRdb itself ran the 5' RACE reads through MiXCR, one entry per CDR3 protein. The repertoire consists of about 160,000 distinct CDR3 sequences, with about 28% occurring once and the leading ten covering around 12%. The sequencing input was PBMCs or a T cell subset sorted from them (not recorded which). Receptor source: an adult woman who had mild COVID-19 (a few samples of this study predate the infection). Cell type and time point are not known. Each CDR3 is given with its conserved first and last residue. Each record gives: D gene, V gene, clone size, J gene, CDR3 DNA, CDR3 protein. D genes are given only for firm matches. Not all rows give a size; the values are once, few, many and, for expanded clones, a class.

D gene: .; V gene: TRBV20-1; clone size: .; J gene: TRBJ2-5; CDR3 DNA: TGCAGTGCTAGGGCTGCGTTTGGGACCCAGTACTTC; CDR3 protein: CSARAAFGTQYF
D gene: TRBD1; V gene: TRBV29-1; clone size: .; J gene: TRBJ2-7; CDR3 DNA: TGCAGCGTTTGGCGACAGGGGTCCTACGAGCAGTACTTC; CDR3 protein: CSVWRQGSYEQYF
D gene: TRBD2; V gene: TRBV6-5; clone size: few; J gene: TRBJ2-1; CDR3 DNA: TGTGCCAGCAGTTATACCGGGCTAGCGGGAAACAATGAGCAGTTCTTC; CDR3 protein: CASSYTGLAGNNEQFF
D gene: .; V gene: TRBV3-1; clone size: .; J gene: TRBJ1-1; CDR3 DNA: TGTGCCAGCAGCCAAGCCCCGTTAATGAACACTGAAGCTTTCTTT; CDR3 protein: CASSQAPLMNTEAFF
D gene: .; V gene: TRBV27; clone size: few; J gene: TRBJ2-1; CDR3 DNA: TGTGCCAGCAGTAGTGGGGATAGCTCCTACAATGAGCAGTTCTTC; CDR3 protein: CASSSGDSSYNEQFF
D gene: TRBD1; V gene: TRBV9; clone size: .; J gene: TRBJ2-1; CDR3 DNA: TGTGCCAGCAACGGACAGGGGGGAGGCCCAGCCTCCTACAATGAGCAGTTCTTC; CDR3 protein: CASNGQGGGPASYNEQFF
D gene: TRBD2; V gene: TRBV4-3; clone size: few; J gene: TRBJ2-1; CDR3 DNA: TGCGCCAGCAGCCAAGCCGTGACTAGCGGGGATTACAATGAGCAGTTCTTC; CDR3 protein: CASSQAVTSGDYNEQFF
D gene: .; V gene: TRBV3-1; clone size: .; J gene: TRBJ1-6; CDR3 DNA: TGTGCCAGCAGCCACAAGAGGGACCACGGTTCACCCCTCCACTTT; CDR3 protein: CASSHKRDHGSPLHF
D gene: .; V gene: TRBV7-9; clone size: few; J gene: TRBJ2-5; CDR3 DNA: TGTGCCAGCAGCTTAGCGGGGAAACACCTCCAAGAGACCCAGTACTTC; CDR3 protein: CASSLAGKHLQETQYF
D gene: TRBD1; V gene: TRBV6-6; clone size: .; J gene: TRBJ1-1; CDR3 DNA: TGTGCCAGCAGTTACACAACGGACAGGGGGCGAAAAGCTTTCTTT; CDR3 protein: CASSYTTDRGRKAFF
D gene: TRBD1; V gene: TRBV5-1; clone size: few; J gene: TRBJ2-2; CDR3 DNA: TGCGCCAGCAGCTTCAACAGGGGGGCCACCGGGGAGCTGTTTTTT; CDR3 protein: CASSFNRGATGELFF
D gene: .; V gene: TRBV6-6; clone size: .; J gene: TRBJ2-3; CDR3 DNA: TGTGCCAGTTCTGTCTCCGGAGATACGCAGTATTTT; CDR3 protein: CASSVSGDTQYF
D gene: TRBD1; V gene: TRBV29-1; clone size: .; J gene: TRBJ2-7; CDR3 DNA: TGCAGCGTTAGCACAGGGGGCTCCTACGAGCAGTACTTC; CDR3 protein: CSVSTGGSYEQYF